Listed below are T cell receptor beta chains from one sample, sequenced in a study of CD8+ T cells in alopecia areata. Sequencing was performed with immunoSEQ multiplex PCR; in TCRdb, only in-frame clones are kept and a portion is missing. The table records about 250,000 clones, about three fifths of them present only once. The specimen was CD4+ T cells sorted from blood, collected at roughly week 53, from a patient treated with tofacitinib. These receptors were collected from a human donor with alopecia areata. Each CDR3 is given with its conserved first and last residue. Fields, in order: clone size, CDR3 length, J gene, V gene, D gene, CDR3 DNA, CDR3 protein. D genes are given only for firm matches. For some rows the clone size is stated as once, few or many, or as a class when expanded; others skip it.

>NA|15|TRBJ2-6|TRBV7-2|NA
TGTGCCAGCAGCCCGGGACTTCCTGGGGCCAACGTCCTGACTTTC
CASSPGLPGANVLTF
>NA|11|TRBJ2-1|TRBV2|NA
TGTGGCGGAAGCTCCTACAATGAGCAGTTCTTC
CGGSSYNEQFF
>NA|14|TRBJ1-5|TRBV2|NA
TGTGCCAGCAGGGGCAGGGAGATAAATCAGCCCCAGCATTTT
CASRGREINQPQHF
>NA|14|TRBJ2-5|TRBV5-4|TRBD1
TGTGCCAGCAGCCAGGGACAGGGGGAAGAGACCCAGTACTTC
CASSQGQGEETQYF
>few|15|TRBJ1-1|TRBV7-8|NA
TGTGCCAGCAGTTTTACAACAACAGTGAACACTGAAGCTTTCTTT
CASSFTTTVNTEAFF
>NA|8|TRBJ2-1|TRBV29-1|NA
TGCAGCGTTGATGTCGAGGTCTTC
CSVDVEVF
>few|21|TRBJ2-5|TRBV5-1|NA
TGCGCCAGCAGCTTTCGTGGGCGAGTCCTTGGGACCGGCAGGGAGGCGGAGACCCAGTACTTC
CASSFRGRVLGTGREAETQYF
>NA|14|TRBJ2-3|TRBV6-5|NA
TGTGCCAGCAGTTACGGCCAGGCTACAGATACGCAGTATTTT
CASSYGQATDTQYF
>NA|16|TRBJ1-4|TRBV4-2|NA
TGTGCCAGCAGCCACTGGGACGGCGGGGCTAATGAAAAACTGTTTTTT
CASSHWDGGANEKLFF
>few|11|TRBJ2-1|TRBV29-1|NA
TGCAGCGTTGAATCGAACAATGGGCAGTTCTTC
CSVESNNGQFF
>NA|14|TRBJ2-7|TRBV25-1|NA
TGTGCCAGCAGTGATCCGGGACGGCTCTACGAGCAGTACTTC
CASSDPGRLYEQYF
>NA|13|TRBJ2-3|TRBV18|NA
TGTGCCAGCTCACGGGACTCTACAGATACGCAGTATTTT
CASSRDSTDTQYF
>few|15|TRBJ2-1|TRBV6-6|NA
TGTGCCAGCAGTTACGGGGCCAGCTCCTACAATGAGCAGTTCTTC
CASSYGASSYNEQFF
>few|15|TRBJ1-2|TRBV2|TRBD1
TGTGCCAGCAGTGAAAGACAGGGCCGTAACTATGGCTACACCTTC
CASSERQGRNYGYTF
>once|15|TRBJ2-3|TRBV30|TRBD2
TGTGCCTGGAGTCCCGGACTAGCGGGGGGGTATACGCAGTATTTT
CAWSPGLAGGYTQYF
>NA|14|TRBJ2-2|TRBV5-6|NA
TGTGCCAGCAGCTTGGGACTAAGCCCCGGGGAGCTGTTTTTT
CASSLGLSPGELFF
>NA|15|TRBJ1-6|TRBV7-2|NA
TGTGCCAGCAGCCTTAGCGGGCAGGGGAATTCACCCCTCCACTTT
CASSLSGQGNSPLHF
>NA|13|TRBJ1-6|TRBV29-1|NA
TGCAGCGCTCGGGACGGTGCTAATTCACCCCTCCACTTT
CSARDGANSPLHF
>few|13|TRBJ1-5|TRBV29-1|NA
TGCAGCGTTGAAGTATCGGCAGATCAGCCCCAGCATTTT
CSVEVSADQPQHF
>NA|15|TRBJ2-5|TRBV25-1|NA
TGTGCCAGCAGTGAATACGGGGGGCGGCAAGAGACCCAGTACTTC
CASSEYGGRQETQYF
>NA|13|TRBJ1-5|TRBV18|NA
TGTGCCAGCTCCCATGTCCCCGATCAGCCCCAGCATTTT
CASSHVPDQPQHF
>NA|13|TRBJ2-7|TRBV11-2|NA
TGTGCCAGCAGCTTAGGACAAACCTACGAGCAGTACTTC
CASSLGQTYEQYF
>NA|13|TRBJ2-6|TRBV14|NA
TGTGCCAGCAGACAAATGGGGGCCAACGTCCTGACTTTC
CASRQMGANVLTF
>few|14|TRBJ1-5|TRBV19|TRBD1
TGTGCCAGCACCACAGGGGGTAGCAATCAGCCCCAGCATTTT
CASTTGGSNQPQHF
>many|10|TRBJ2-3|TRBV29-1|NA
TGCAGCGTCGACACAGATACGCAGTATTTT
CSVDTDTQYF
>once|15|TRBJ2-5|TRBV29-1|NA
TGCAGCGTTGATAGGGGACGTAATATTGGGGAGACCCAGTACTTC
CSVDRGRNIGETQYF
>NA|14|TRBJ2-5|TRBV5-1|NA
TGCGCCAGCAGCCTGACTTCGTACCAAGAGACCCAGTACTTC
CASSLTSYQETQYF
>NA|14|TRBJ1-5|TRBV15|NA
TGTGCCACCAGCCAAGGAGGCATTAATCAGCCCCAGCATTTT
CATSQGGINQPQHF
>once|13|TRBJ2-7|TRBV30|NA
TGTGCCTGGAGCAGAGGGAAGTCCTACGAGCAGTACTTC
CAWSRGKSYEQYF
>NA|14|TRBJ2-2|TRBV6-5|NA
TGTGCCAGCAGTAATTTAGCGAGCACCGGGGAGCTGTTTTTT
CASSNLASTGELFF
>NA|13|TRBJ1-1|TRBV6-1|NA
TGTGCCAGCAGCCGAGATAGGAACACTGAAGCTTTCTTT
CASSRDRNTEAFF
>NA|13|TRBJ1-3|TRBV30|TRBD1
TGTGCCTGGAGTCTGACAGGGGGAAACACCATATATTTT
CAWSLTGGNTIYF